The count of the clone carrying this T cell receptor (beta chain) is one. What it binds is not known. This sample is drawn from a study of persistence of HIV-infected CD4 T cells. Study findings and constraints: Degenerate expanded CDR3beta sequences were enriched among CMV- and Gag-responding cells.

Overlapping HIV-1 Gag 15-mer peptides at about 1 ug per peptide per mL were used. Sorted nonresponding memory CD4+ T cells were CD40L-negative, CD69-negative, CD45RO-high. Donors had CD4+ T cell counts above 400 cells/uL and were CMV-seropositive. For around 18 hours, CD8-depleted PBMCs received anti-CD28/CD49d costimulation, a CD40-blocking antibody and enfuvirtide. This CDR3 is built from 15 residues. Losses at the gene ends were 3 bases for V and 5 bases for J; bases not matched to a gene: 7. Looked up from germline, CDR1 is LNHDA and CDR2 is SQIVND (reference sequence). This was the immunoSEQ version 4 assay in survey mode. Profiled with immunoSEQ multiplex PCR; TCRdb holds only in-frame clones, not every one. The sample has approximately 39,000 clones; 82% are singletons.

The TCR comes from an adult with HIV. The donor label of this sample is uncertain. Sequencing was performed on cultured CD4+ T cells from PBMCs, taken from a patient who received antiretroviral therapy. J is TRBJ1-5 and V is TRBV19; 7 bases map to TRBD1. The CDR3 is CASSMGAGGHQPQHF. The CDR3 bases are TGTGCCAGTAGTATGGGGGCAGGGGGACATCAGCCCCAGCATTTT.